A selection of T cell receptor beta chains follows, all from one sample in a study of cytomegalovirus exposure and HLA in healthy donors. Measured with immunoSEQ multiplex PCR; TCRdb has only the in-frame clones, and not every one. The sample lists some 190,000 clones; more than 75% were seen once. Material for sequencing was PBMCs. The source of these receptors is a young woman in good health and CMV-seropositive. Each CDR3 is given without its conserved first and last residue.

J gene,V gene,CDR3 protein
TRBJ2-1,TRBV25-1,ASSPLRPSSYNEQF
TRBJ2-7,TRBV7-9,ASSPWTSTYEQY
TRBJ1-5,TRBV28,ASSLEPSQRNQPQH
TRBJ1-2,TRBV9,ASSGPRDRTNYGYT
TRBJ2-2,TRBV5-1,ASILADTGELF
TRBJ2-1,TRBV7-2,ASSGATYNEQF
TRBJ1-2,TRBV28,ASSLRIQQTNYGYT
TRBJ1-2,TRBV6-1,ASSPGGGENYGYT
TRBJ2-5,TRBV12-5,ASGLSRGETQY
TRBJ2-7,TRBV6-5,ASSYGTGAGYEQY
TRBJ2-7,TRBV5-1,ASSLTSSYEQY
TRBJ1-6,TRBV15,ATSRDRDSASPLH
TRBJ1-3,TRBV6-5,ASRGQGTGNTIY
TRBJ2-2,TRBV5-1,ASSLNGGDTGELF
TRBJ1-4,TRBV5-1,ASSTQKGATNEKLF
TRBJ2-3,TRBV5-6,ASSLAGSAHRTQY
TRBJ2-7,TRBV6-1,ASRRVFHEQY
TRBJ1-4,TRBV9,ASSQGTAEKLF